Listed here are 29 T cell receptor beta chains from one sample, sequenced in a study of vaccination effects on CD4 cells after COVID-19. With the ViraFEST assay, the study expanded antigen-specific CD4+ T cells using viral peptide pools, then sequenced them. After around ten days in culture, the CD4+ T cells were isolated. Participants were vaccinated with two doses of either the BNT162b2 or mRNA-1273 vaccine. No antigens are known for them. Libraries were prepared by immunoSEQ multiplex PCR; TCRdb keeps only in-frame clonotypes and omits some of them. Among around 59,000 clones listed, about 78% were seen once. The sample in question was CD4+ T cells from PBMCs cultured with HCoV-OC43 spike peptides, obtained after COVID-19 vaccination. The subset is: HCoV-OC43 spike overlapping peptide pool stimulation. The receptors come from a human donor who received a COVID-19 vaccine.

The chain combines TRBV6-5 with TRBJ1-3; 7 nucleotides match TRBD1. Germline assignment: CDR1 MNHEY and CDR2 SVGAGI. After removal of 3 bases from V and 4 bases from J, the junction contained 9 bases not matched to a gene. The CDR3 is 16 amino acids. The CDR3 is CASSYSGTATGNTIYF. CDR3 sequence (DNA): TGTGCCAGCAGTTATTCTGGGACAGCAACGGGAAACACCATATATTTT.

The gene calls are TRBV5-4 and TRBJ1-6, with a tentative D call TRBD1 (5 bases). Trimming took 0 bases from V and 5 from J, leaving 9 bases between them. From germline, CDR1 is SGHNT and CDR2 YYREEE (reference sequence). CDR3 size: 15 residues. The CDR3 reads CASSLGTLNNSPLHF. CDR3 DNA: TGTGCCAGCAGCTTGGGGACACTAAATAATTCACCCCTCCACTTT. The whole variable domain, filled in from reference TRBV5-4 and TRBJ1-6, reads ETGVTQSPTHLIKTRGQQVTLRCSSQSGHNTVSWYQQALGQGPQFIFQYYREEENGRGNFPPRFSGLQFPNYSSELNVNALELDDSALYLCASSLGTLNNSPLHFGNGTRLTVT.

This clone was counted a single time. The V and J genes are TRBV5-8 and TRBJ2-2, with 9 bases that match TRBD1. The CDR3 contains 17 residues. CDR1 and CDR2 (germline): SGHTS, YDEGEE. V trimming: 0 bases; J trimming: 3 bases; junction bases outside the gene matches: 6. The CDR3 is CASSLGDRVMYTGELFF. CDR3 sequence (DNA): TGTGCCAGCAGCTTGGGGGACAGGGTGATGTACACCGGGGAGCTGTTTTTT.

The chain combines TRBV5-8 with TRBJ2-5; no clear D. Trimming shortened V by 1 base and J by 2 bases, and 6 bases separated the two germline ends. CDR1 is SGHTS, CDR2 YDEGEE, per germline. The CDR3 loop spans 13 amino acids. The CDR3 region has the DNA TGTGCCAGCAGCTTGATCCAGCAAGAGACCCAGTACTTC. Amino acids: CASSLIQQETQYF.

This rearrangement joins TRBV5-5 to TRBJ2-3, with 12 bases aligning to TRBD2. The germline gives CDR1 SGHKS, CDR2 YYEKEE (reference sequence). V lost 3 bases to trimming and J lost 4 bases; unmatched junction nucleotides: 15. The CDR3 is made up of 19 amino acids. CDR3 sequence (DNA): TGTGCCAGCAGCTCGGCTAGCGGGGGGGCCTTAAGCTCCTCAGATACGCAGTATTTT. Translated, it gives CASSSASGGALSSSDTQYF. The variable domain in full, completed from reference TRBV5-5 and TRBJ2-3, reads DAGVTQSPTHLIKTRGQQVTLRCSPISGHKSVSWYQQVLGQGPQFIFQYYEKEERGRGNFPDRFSARQFPNYSSELNVNALLLGDSALYLCASSSASGGALSSSDTQYFGPGTRLTVL.

The CDR3 DNA reads as TGCGCCAGCAGCTTGGTAGGACAGGGGGTGGGTGAGCAGTTCTTC. The encoded protein is CASSLVGQGVGEQFF. This chain uses TRBV5-1 with TRBJ2-1; TRBD1 matches 10 bases. Germline V gene data show CDR1 as SGHRS and CDR2 as YFSETQ. The V segment lost 0 bases and the J segment 9 bases; nucleotides outside the gene matches: 6. This CDR3 comprises 15 residues. The full variable domain, its missing parts supplied by reference TRBV5-1 and TRBJ2-1, is KAGVTQTPRYLIKTRGQQVTLSCSPISGHRSVSWYQQTPGQGLQFLFEYFSETQRNKGNFPGRFSGRQFSNSRSEMNVSTLELGDSALYLCASSLVGQGVGEQFFGPGTRLTVL.

V and J are TRBV28 and TRBJ2-1; tentative D call: TRBD1 (5 bases). Looked up from germline, CDR1 is MDHEN and CDR2 is SYDVKM. The CDR3 has 14 amino acids. Between the trimmed V and J ends, which lost 6 bases and 3 bases, there was a span of 12 bases. The CDR3 nucleotides read TGTGCCAGCAGCCTCAGGGTCCGCTACAATGAGCAGTTCTTC. Residues: CASSLRVRYNEQFF.

The V and J genes are TRBV5-1 and TRBJ1-6; no definite D call. Trimming cost V 5 bases and J 0 bases, with 9 bases left between them. Looked up from germline, CDR1 is SGHRS and CDR2 is YFSETQ. This CDR3 is built from 15 residues. CDR3 sequence (DNA): TGCGCCAGCAGAGGTGGCAGCTCCTATAATTCACCCCTCCACTTT. This translates into CASRGGSSYNSPLHF.

The V call is TRBV6-5, the J call TRBJ2-7; TRBD1 aligns across 7 bases. Trimming cost V 8 bases and J 3 bases; bases outside gene matches: 7. The CDR3 has 13 residues. The germline CDR1 and CDR2 sequences are MNHEY and SVGAGI. CDR3 sequence reads: CASARTGNYEQYV. The CDR3 DNA is TGTGCCAGCGCTCGGACAGGAAACTACGAGCAGTACGTC.

The chain carries TRBV19 and TRBJ2-5; D remains unclear. The CDR3 spans 14 residues. The V and J ends lost 5 bases and 5 bases respectively, with 15 bases between them. CDR1 LNHDA and CDR2 SQIVND come from the germline V gene (reference sequence). CDR3 region: CASSVGRRAETQYF. CDR3 sequence (DNA): TGTGCCAGTAGTGTGGGTCGACGGGCGGAGACCCAGTACTTC.

J is TRBJ1-5 and V is TRBV24-1; 8 nucleotides match TRBD1. Germline V gene sequence: CDR1 KGHDR, CDR2 SFDVKD. After removal of 9 bases from V and 3 bases from J, the junction contained 3 bases not matched to a gene. This CDR3 is built from 13 residues. CDR3 DNA sequence: TGTGCCACCGGGACAGGAAACAATCAGCCCCAGCATTTT. Protein: CATGTGNNQPQHF.

The CDR3 DNA reads TGTGCCAGCTCACCGGCGGGGTTCTACGAGCAGTACGTC. It codes for CASSPAGFYEQYV. This chain joins TRBV18 and TRBJ2-7; D is possibly TRBD2 (6 bases). CDR1 and CDR2 (germline): KGHSH, LQKENI. The CDR3 spans 13 residues. V was shortened by 3 bases and J by 3 bases, with 9 bases between the two germline ends.

The rearrangement joins TRBV30 to TRBJ1-1, with D perhaps TRBD1 (6 bases). Germline CDR1 reads GTSNPN; CDR2 reads SVGIG (reference sequence). Trimming removed 3 bases from V and 12 bases from J, with 23 bases in between. CDR3 length: 14 amino acids. The CDR3 nucleotides are TGTGCCTGGAGAGATATTGACAGGAAATGGAGCTCTTTCTTT. This encodes CAWRDIDRKWSSFF. The full variable domain, completed using reference TRBV30 and TRBJ1-1, is SQTIHQWPATLVQPVGSPLSLECTVEGTSNPNLYWYRQAAGRGLQLLFYSVGIGQISSEVPQNLSASRPQDRQFILSSKKLLLSDSGFYLCAWRDIDRKWSSFFGQGTRLTVV.

The rearrangement links TRBV5-5 to TRBJ2-2; 8 bases match TRBD2. The CDR3 covers 15 residues. Germline CDR1 reads SGHKS; CDR2 reads YYEKEE (reference sequence). The V and J ends lost 0 bases and 4 bases, in that order; junction bases with no gene match: 2. The CDR3 sequence: CASSLAGGGTGELFF. CDR3 DNA: TGTGCCAGCAGCTTGGCGGGGGGGGGCACCGGGGAGCTGTTTTTT.

This chain links TRBV7-9 with TRBJ1-2; D is ambiguous. The CDR3 runs to 11 residues. Germline V lookup: CDR1 SEHNR, CDR2 FQNEAQ (reference sequence). With 3 bases removed from V and 8 bases from J, the gap between germline ends came to 7 bases. The CDR3 protein is CASSLFGGYTF. The CDR3 region has the DNA TGTGCCAGCAGCTTGTTCGGGGGCTACACCTTC.

The CDR3 sequence: CATSRQTGFNQPQHF. The CDR3 nucleotides are TGTGCCACCAGCAGGCAGACAGGCTTTAATCAGCCCCAGCATTTT. The V and J genes are TRBV15 and TRBJ1-5; TRBD1 might be the D (6 bases). Germline CDR1 is LNHNV and CDR2 is YYDKDF (reference sequence). The CDR3 covers 15 residues. The V end lost 3 bases, the J end lost 4 bases, and 13 bases lay between the germline ends. Using reference TRBV15 and TRBJ1-5 for the parts outside the CDR3, the full variable domain is DAMVIQNPRYQVTQFGKPVTLSCSQTLNHNVMYWYQQKSSQAPKLLFHYYDKDFNNEADTPDNFQSRRPNTSFCFLDIRSPGLGDTAMYLCATSRQTGFNQPQHFGDGTRLSIL.

The chain couples TRBV21-1 to TRBJ2-3; the D segment call TRBD2 is taken from the table without a DNA check. TRBV21-1 counts as a pseudogene. This CDR3 comprises 15 residues. CDR3 loop: CASSKGRVRADTQYF. In DNA form, the CDR3 reads TGTGCCAGCAGCAAGGGGAGGGTGAGGGCAGATACGCAGTATTTT.

This clone was detected only a few times. The chain employs TRBV2 and TRBJ1-2; no definite D call. This CDR3 spans 14 amino acids. Germline CDR1 SNHLY, CDR2 FYNNEI. Trimming took 6 bases from V and 4 from J, leaving 15 bases between them. The CDR3 loop reads CASSLTDVSYGYTF. CDR3 bases: TGTGCCAGCAGCCTAACCGACGTATCCTATGGCTACACCTTC.

This clone was observed a handful of times. V is TRBV2 and J is TRBJ2-7; 7 positions agree with TRBD1. Germline loops: CDR1 SNHLY, CDR2 FYNNEI. V dropped 2 bases and J dropped 6; count of bases not matched to a gene: 7. The CDR3 runs to 14 residues. Here the CDR3 DNA reads TGTGCCAGCAGTGAAAGGGGCAGGGGGAGCGAGCAGTACGTC. It encodes CASSERGRGSEQYV.

The chain employs TRBV19 and TRBJ1-5, with D possibly being TRBD1 (6 bases). V lost 5 bases and J lost 7, with 12 bases in between. This CDR3 has 13 residues. Germline-derived CDR1 and CDR2 are LNHDA and SQIVND (reference sequence). In DNA, the CDR3 is TGTGCCAGTAGTTTCAGGGGCCCCCAGCCCCAGCATTTT. It is translated as CASSFRGPQPQHF.

The chain carries TRBV7-9 and TRBJ2-5, with D possibly TRBD1 on 5 matching bases. The CDR3 covers 15 residues. Deletions cut 7 bases from V and 2 bases from J, with 17 bases between. Germline CDR1 is SEHNR and CDR2 is FQNEAQ (reference sequence). The CDR3 sequence is CASTKSVGVQETQYF. The CDR3 bases are TGTGCCAGCACCAAAAGCGTAGGGGTACAAGAGACCCAGTACTTC.

This clone was seen just once. This chain links TRBV28 with TRBJ1-5, with TRBD1 identical over 7 bases. Trimming took 5 bases from V and 1 from J; bases not matched to a gene: 5. The CDR3 covers 15 residues. Germline assignment: CDR1 MDHEN and CDR2 SYDVKM. The CDR3 DNA is TGTGCCAGCAGTCCACCACAGGGGAGCAATCAGCCCCAGCATTTT. Protein: CASSPPQGSNQPQHF.

The rearrangement joins TRBV5-1 to TRBJ2-1; 12 positions agree with TRBD2. J was trimmed by 4 bases and V by 3 bases; bases with no gene match: 8. This CDR3 contains 17 residues. Germline CDR1 is SGHRS and CDR2 is YFSETQ. The CDR3 loop is CASSSILAGGTYNEQFF. CDR3 sequence (DNA): TGCGCCAGCAGCTCAATCCTAGCGGGGGGGACATACAATGAGCAGTTCTTC.

The table lists this clone with a few counts. This chain joins TRBV30 and TRBJ2-5, with D unresolved. The CDR3 contains 11 residues. V dropped 3 bases and J dropped 2 bases, with 4 bases sitting between them. Germline assignment: CDR1 GTSNPN and CDR2 SVGIG (reference sequence). In nucleotides, the CDR3 is TGTGCCTGGAGCCTACAAGAGACCCAGTACTTC. It yields the protein CAWSLQETQYF.

This chain joins TRBV6-2 or TRBV6-3 and TRBJ2-2; D is possibly TRBD2 (6 bases). Germline CDR1 MNHEY, CDR2 SVGEGT. This CDR3 has 13 residues. Trimming removed 5 bases from V and 6 bases from J, with 10 bases in between. CDR3 sequence reads: CASSAGRPGELFF. In nucleotides, the CDR3 is TGTGCCAGCAGTGCGGGGCGTCCCGGGGAGCTGTTTTTT.

The chain links TRBV9 to TRBJ2-2; 9 positions match TRBD1. Germline CDR1 reads SGDLS; CDR2 reads YYNGEE. The J segment lost 7 bases and the V segment lost 4 bases, leaving 8 bases of the junction unmatched. This CDR3 region has 15 residues. The CDR3: CASSPTGQGNGELFF. For the CDR3, the DNA is TGTGCCAGCAGCCCCACGGGACAGGGAAACGGGGAGCTGTTTTTT.

V is TRBV6-6 and J is TRBJ2-7; D is perhaps TRBD2 (6 bases). The V gene's germline CDR1 is MNHNY and CDR2 SVGAGI (reference sequence). V was pared by 6 bases and J by 6 bases, with 15 bases between. This CDR3 is 13 amino acids long. CDR3 nucleotide sequence: TGTGCCAGCAGCGAGAAAAGGGACTTCGAGCAGTACGTC. Residues: CASSEKRDFEQYV.

The V and J genes are TRBV24-1 and TRBJ2-3, with TRBD2 identical over 14 bases. V lost 2 bases and J lost 2; bases outside the gene matches: 2. Germline V gene lookup returns CDR1 KGHDR and CDR2 SFDVKD. The CDR3 has 17 amino acids. The CDR3 DNA follows: TGTGCCACCAGTGATTGGGGACTAGCGGGGGACACAGATACGCAGTATTTT. Translated: CATSDWGLAGDTDTQYF.

This rearrangement joins TRBV18 to TRBJ1-1; D remains ambiguous. Looked up from germline, CDR1 is KGHSH and CDR2 is LQKENI. This CDR3 region has 14 residues. V shed 1 base and J shed 4 bases, with 10 bases lying between them. The CDR3 protein is CASSPQEGLTEAFF. For the CDR3, the DNA is TGTGCCAGCTCACCACAAGAGGGCCTCACTGAAGCTTTCTTT.